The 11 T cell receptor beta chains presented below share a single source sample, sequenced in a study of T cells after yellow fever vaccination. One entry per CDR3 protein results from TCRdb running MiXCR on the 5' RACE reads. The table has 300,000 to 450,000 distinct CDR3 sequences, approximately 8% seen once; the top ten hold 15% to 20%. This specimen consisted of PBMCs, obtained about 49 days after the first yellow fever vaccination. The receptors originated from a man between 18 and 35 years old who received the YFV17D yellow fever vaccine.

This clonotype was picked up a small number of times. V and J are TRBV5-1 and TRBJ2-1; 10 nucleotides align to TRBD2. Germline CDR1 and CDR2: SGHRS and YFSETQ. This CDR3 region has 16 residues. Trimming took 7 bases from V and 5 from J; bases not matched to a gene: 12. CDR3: CASGPRLAGENNEQFF. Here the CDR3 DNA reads TGCGCCAGCGGCCCCCGACTAGCGGGTGAAAACAATGAGCAGTTCTTC. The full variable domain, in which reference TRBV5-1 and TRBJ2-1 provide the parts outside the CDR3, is KAGVTQTPRYLIKTRGQQVTLSCSPISGHRSVSWYQQTPGQGLQFLFEYFSETQRNKGNFPGRFSGRQFSNSRSEMNVSTLELGDSALYLCASGPRLAGENNEQFFGPGTRLTVL.

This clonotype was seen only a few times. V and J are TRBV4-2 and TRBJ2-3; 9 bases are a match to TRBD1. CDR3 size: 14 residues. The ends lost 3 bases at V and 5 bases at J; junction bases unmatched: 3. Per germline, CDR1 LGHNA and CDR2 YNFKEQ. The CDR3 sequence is CASSQGTGQDTQYF. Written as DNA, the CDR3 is TGTGCCAGCAGCCAGGGGACAGGGCAAGATACGCAGTATTTT.

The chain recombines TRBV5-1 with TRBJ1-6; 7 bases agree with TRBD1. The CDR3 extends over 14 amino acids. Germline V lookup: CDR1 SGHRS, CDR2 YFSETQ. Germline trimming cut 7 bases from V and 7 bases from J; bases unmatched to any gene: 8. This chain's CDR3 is CASHTGTVNSPLHF. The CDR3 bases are TGCGCCAGCCATACGGGGACAGTCAATTCACCCCTCCACTTT.

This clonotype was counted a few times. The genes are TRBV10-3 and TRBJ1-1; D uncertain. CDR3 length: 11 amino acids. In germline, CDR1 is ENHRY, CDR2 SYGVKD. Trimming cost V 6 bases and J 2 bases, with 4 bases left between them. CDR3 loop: CAISANTEAFF. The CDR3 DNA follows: TGTGCCATCAGCGCTAACACTGAAGCTTTCTTT.

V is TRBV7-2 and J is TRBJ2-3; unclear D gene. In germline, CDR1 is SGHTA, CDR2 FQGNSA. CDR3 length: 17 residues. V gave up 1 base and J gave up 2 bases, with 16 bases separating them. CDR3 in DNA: TGTGCCAGCAGCTTAGGCGTGGTGGTTGGTCCCACAGATACGCAGTATTTT. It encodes CASSLGVVVGPTDTQYF.

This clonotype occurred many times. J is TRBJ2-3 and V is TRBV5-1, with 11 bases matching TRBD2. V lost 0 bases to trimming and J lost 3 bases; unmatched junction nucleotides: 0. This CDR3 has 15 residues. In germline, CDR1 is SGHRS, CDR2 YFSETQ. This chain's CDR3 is CASSLASGGTDTQYF. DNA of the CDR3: TGCGCCAGCAGCTTGGCTAGCGGGGGGACAGATACGCAGTATTTT.

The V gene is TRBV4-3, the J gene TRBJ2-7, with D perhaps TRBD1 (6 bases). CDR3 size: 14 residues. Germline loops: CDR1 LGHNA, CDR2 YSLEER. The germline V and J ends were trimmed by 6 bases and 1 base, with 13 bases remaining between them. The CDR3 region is CASRRRTASYEQYF. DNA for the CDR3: TGCGCCAGCAGACGACGGACAGCATCCTACGAGCAGTACTTC.

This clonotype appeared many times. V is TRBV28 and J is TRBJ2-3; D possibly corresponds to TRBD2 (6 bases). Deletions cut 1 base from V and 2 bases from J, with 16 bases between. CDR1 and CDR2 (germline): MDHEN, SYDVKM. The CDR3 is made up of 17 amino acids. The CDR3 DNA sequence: TGTGCCAGCAGTTTATTAGCAGCGGGTCAGGCCACAGATACGCAGTATTTT. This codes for CASSLLAAGQATDTQYF.

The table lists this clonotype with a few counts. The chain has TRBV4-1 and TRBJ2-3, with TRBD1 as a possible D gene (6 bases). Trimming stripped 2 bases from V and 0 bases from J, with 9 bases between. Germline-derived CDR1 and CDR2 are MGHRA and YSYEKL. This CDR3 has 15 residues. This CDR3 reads CASSQLQGSTDTQYF. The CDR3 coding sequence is TGCGCCAGCAGCCAACTACAGGGAAGCACAGATACGCAGTATTTT.

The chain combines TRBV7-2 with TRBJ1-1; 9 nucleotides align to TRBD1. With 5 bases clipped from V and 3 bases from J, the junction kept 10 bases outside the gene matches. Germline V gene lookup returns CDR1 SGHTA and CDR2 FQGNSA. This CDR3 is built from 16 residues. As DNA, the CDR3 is TGTGCCAGCAGCCGTACAGGGGGCCGGATCTACACTGAAGCTTTCTTT. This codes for CASSRTGGRIYTEAFF.

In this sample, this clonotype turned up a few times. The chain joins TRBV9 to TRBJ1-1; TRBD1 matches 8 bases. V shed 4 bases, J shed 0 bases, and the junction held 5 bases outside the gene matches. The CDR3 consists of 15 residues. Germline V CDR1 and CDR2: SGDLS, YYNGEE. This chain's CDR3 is CASSTRQGLNTEAFF. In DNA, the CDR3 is TGTGCCAGCAGCACGCGACAGGGGTTGAACACTGAAGCTTTCTTT. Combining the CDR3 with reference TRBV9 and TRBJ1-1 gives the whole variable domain DSGVTQTPKHLITATGQRVTLRCSPRSGDLSVYWYQQSLDQGLQFLIQYYNGEERAKGNILERFSAQQFPDLHSELNLSSLELGDSALYFCASSTRQGLNTEAFFGQGTRLTVV.